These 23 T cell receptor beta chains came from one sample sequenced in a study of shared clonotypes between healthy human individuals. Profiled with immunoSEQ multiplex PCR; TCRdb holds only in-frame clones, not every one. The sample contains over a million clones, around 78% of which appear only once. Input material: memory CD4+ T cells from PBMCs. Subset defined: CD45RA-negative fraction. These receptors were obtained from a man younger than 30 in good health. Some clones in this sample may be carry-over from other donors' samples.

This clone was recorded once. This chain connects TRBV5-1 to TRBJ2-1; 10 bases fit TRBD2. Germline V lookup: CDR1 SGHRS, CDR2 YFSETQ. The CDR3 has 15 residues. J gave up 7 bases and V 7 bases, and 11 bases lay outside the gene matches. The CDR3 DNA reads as TGCGCCAGCTGGACTCTAGCGGGAGTCGTTAATGAGCAGTTCTTC. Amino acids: CASWTLAGVVNEQFF.

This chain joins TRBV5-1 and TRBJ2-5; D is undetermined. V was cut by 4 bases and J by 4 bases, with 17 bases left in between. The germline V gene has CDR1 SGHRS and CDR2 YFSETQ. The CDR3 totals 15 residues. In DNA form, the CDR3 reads TGCGCCAGCAGCCCGGTAGGGTATGGTGGAGAGACCCAGTACTTC. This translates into CASSPVGYGGETQYF.

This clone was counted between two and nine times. CDR3 in amino acids: CASSLRDSQYF. DNA for the CDR3: TGTGCCAGCAGCCTCCGGGATTCTCAGTACTTC. This rearrangement joins TRBV28 to TRBJ2-5, with D perhaps matching TRBD2 (5 bases). From germline, CDR1 is MDHEN and CDR2 SYDVKM. V gave up 6 bases and J gave up 11 bases, with 13 bases separating them. The CDR3 spans 11 residues.

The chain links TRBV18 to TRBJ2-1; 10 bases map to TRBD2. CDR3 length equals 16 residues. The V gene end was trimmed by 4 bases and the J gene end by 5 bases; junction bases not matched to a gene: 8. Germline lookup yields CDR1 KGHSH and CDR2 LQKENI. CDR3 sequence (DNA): TGTGCCAGCTCACTCAGTCGACTAGCGGGCGACAATGAGCAGTTCTTC. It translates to CASSLSRLAGDNEQFF.

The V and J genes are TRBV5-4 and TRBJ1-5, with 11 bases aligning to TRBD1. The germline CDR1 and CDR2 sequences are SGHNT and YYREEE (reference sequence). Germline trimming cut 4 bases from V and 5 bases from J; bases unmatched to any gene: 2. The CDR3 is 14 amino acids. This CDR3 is CASSVGQGDQPQHF. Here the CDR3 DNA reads TGTGCCAGCAGCGTGGGACAGGGGGATCAGCCCCAGCATTTT.

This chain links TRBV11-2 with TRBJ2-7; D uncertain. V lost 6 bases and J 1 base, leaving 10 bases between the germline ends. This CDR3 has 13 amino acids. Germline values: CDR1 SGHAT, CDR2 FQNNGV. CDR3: CASSRSHSYEQYF. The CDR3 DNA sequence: TGTGCCAGCAGTAGGAGTCATTCCTACGAGCAGTACTTC. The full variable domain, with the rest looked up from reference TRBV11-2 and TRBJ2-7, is EAGVAQSPRYKIIEKRQSVAFWCNPISGHATLYWYQQILGQGPKLLIQFQNNGVVDDSQLPKDRFSAERLKGVDSTLKIQPAKLEDSAVYLCASSRSHSYEQYFGPGTRLTVT.

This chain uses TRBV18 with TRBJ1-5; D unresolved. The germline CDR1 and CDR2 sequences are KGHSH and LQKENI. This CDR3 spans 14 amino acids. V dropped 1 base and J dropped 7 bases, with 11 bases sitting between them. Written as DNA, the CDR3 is TGTGCCAGCTCACCACGCTTGGGAGTGCAGCCCCAGCATTTT. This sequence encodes CASSPRLGVQPQHF.

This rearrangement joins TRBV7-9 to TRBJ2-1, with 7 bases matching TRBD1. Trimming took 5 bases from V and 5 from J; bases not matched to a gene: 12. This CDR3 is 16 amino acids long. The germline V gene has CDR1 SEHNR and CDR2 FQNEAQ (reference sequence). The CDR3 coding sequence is TGTGCCAGCAGCCCCGGCCGGGACAGCCCTAACAATGAGCAGTTCTTC. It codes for CASSPGRDSPNNEQFF. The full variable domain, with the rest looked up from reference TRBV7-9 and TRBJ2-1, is DTGVSQNPRHKITKRGQNVTFRCDPISEHNRLYWYRQTLGQGPEFLTYFQNEAQLEKSRLLSDRFSAERPKGSFSTLEIQRTEQGDSAMYLCASSPGRDSPNNEQFFGPGTRLTVL.

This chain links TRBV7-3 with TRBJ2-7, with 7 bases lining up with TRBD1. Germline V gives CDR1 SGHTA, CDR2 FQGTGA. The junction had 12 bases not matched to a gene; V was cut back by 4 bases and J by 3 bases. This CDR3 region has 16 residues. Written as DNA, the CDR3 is TGTGCCAGCAGCTCCACCTCGTCGACAGGGATCTACGAGCAGTACTTC. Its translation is CASSSTSSTGIYEQYF.

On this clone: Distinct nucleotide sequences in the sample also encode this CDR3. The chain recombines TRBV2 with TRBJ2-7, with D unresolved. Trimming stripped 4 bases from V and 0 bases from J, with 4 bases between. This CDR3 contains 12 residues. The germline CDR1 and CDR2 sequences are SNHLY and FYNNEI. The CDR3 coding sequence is TGTGCCAGCAGTGTGTTCTCCTACGAGCAGTACTTC. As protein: CASSVFSYEQYF.

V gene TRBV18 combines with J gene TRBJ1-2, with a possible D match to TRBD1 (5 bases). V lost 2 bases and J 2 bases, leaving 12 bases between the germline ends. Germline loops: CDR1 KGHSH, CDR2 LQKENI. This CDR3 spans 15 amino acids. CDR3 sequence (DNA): TGTGCCAGCTCACCAGGGATGGGGGTCAACTATGGCTACACCTTC. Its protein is CASSPGMGVNYGYTF.

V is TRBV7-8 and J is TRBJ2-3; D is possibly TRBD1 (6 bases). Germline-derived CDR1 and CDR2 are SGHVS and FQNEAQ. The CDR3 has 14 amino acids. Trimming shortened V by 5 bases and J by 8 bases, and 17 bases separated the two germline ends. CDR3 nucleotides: TGTGCCAGCAGCCCAGACCCTATAGGGGGTACGCAGTATTTT. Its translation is CASSPDPIGGTQYF.

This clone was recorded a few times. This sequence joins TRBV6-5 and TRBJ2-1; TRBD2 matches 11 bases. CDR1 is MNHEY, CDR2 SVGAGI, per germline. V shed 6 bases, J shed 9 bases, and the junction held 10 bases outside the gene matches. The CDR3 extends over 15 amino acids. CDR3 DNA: TGTGCCAGCAGCCTTGAAAGAGGACTAGCGGGTGAGCAGTTCTTC. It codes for CASSLERGLAGEQFF.

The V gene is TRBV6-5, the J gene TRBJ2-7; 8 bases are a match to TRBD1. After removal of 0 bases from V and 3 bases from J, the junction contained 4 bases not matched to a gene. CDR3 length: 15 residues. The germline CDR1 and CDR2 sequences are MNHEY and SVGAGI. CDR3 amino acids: CASSYSTGVNYEQYF. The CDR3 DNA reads TGTGCCAGCAGTTACTCGACAGGGGTCAACTACGAGCAGTACTTC.

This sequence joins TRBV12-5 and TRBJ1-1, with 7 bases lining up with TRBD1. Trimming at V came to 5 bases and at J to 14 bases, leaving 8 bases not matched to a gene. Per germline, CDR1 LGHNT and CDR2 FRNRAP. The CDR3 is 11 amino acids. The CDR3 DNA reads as TGTGCTAGTGGTCGGGACAGCGCAATGTTCTTT. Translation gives CASGRDSAMFF.

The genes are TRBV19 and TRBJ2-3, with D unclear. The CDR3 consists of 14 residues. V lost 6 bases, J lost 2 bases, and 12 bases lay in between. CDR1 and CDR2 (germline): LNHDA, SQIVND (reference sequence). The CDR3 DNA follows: TGTGCCAGTAGAACTAATTATTACACAGATACGCAGTATTTT. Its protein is CASRTNYYTDTQYF.

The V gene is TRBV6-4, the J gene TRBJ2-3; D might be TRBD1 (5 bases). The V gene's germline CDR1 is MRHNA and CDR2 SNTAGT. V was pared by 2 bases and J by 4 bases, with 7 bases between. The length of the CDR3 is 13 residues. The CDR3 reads CASSDRGADTQYF. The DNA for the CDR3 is TGTGCCAGCAGTGACAGGGGTGCAGATACGCAGTATTTT.

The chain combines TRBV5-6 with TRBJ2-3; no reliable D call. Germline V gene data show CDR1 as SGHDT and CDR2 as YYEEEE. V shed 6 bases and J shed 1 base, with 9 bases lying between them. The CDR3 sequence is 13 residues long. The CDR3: CASNTRGTDTQYF. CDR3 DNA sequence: TGTGCCAGCAACACCCGGGGCACAGATACGCAGTATTTT.

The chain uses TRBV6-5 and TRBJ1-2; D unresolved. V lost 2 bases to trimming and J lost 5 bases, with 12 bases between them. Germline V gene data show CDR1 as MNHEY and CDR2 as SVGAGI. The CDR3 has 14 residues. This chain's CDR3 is CASSYTRAVYGYTF. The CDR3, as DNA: TGTGCCAGCAGTTACACGCGGGCTGTATATGGCTACACCTTC.

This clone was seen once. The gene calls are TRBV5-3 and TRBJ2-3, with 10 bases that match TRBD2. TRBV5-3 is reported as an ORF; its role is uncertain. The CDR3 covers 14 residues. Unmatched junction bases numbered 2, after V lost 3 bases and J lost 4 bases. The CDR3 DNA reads TGTGCCAGAAGCTCAGCGGGAGGGGCAGATACGCAGTATTTT. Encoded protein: CARSSAGGADTQYF.

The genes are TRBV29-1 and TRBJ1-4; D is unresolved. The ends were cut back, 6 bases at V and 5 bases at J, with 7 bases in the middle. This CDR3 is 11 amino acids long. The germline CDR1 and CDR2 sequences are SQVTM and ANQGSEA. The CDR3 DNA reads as TGCAGCGTAGATAGAAATGAAAAACTGTTTTTT. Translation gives CSVDRNEKLFF.

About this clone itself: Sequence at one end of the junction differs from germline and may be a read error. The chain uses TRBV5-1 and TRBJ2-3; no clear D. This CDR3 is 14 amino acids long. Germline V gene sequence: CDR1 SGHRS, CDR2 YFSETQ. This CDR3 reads CAISAASVGDTQYF. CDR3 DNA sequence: TGCGCCATCAGCGCAGCTAGTGTCGGGGATACGCAGTATTTT.

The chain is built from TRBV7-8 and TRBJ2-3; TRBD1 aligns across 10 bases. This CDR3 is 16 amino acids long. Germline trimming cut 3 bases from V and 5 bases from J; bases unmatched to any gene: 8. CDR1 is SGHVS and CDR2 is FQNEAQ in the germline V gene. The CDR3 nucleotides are TGTGCCAGCAGCTTCGCCGGGACAGGGGTTGGAGATACGCAGTATTTT. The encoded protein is CASSFAGTGVGDTQYF.